This T cell receptor (beta chain) was sequenced in a study of identical twins. This clonotype was detected a few times. Its antigen is unknown. V shed 10 bases, J shed 10 bases, and the junction held 13 bases outside the gene matches. The CDR3 contains 15 residues. MiXCR, applied by TCRdb to the 5' RACE reads, yields one record per CDR3 protein. The data contain about 790,000 distinct CDR3 sequences, around a sixth of them singletons. Study-wide points: Conclusions rested on cross-sectional statistics rather than following the same donors. Invariant cells of the MAIT and iNKT types might have partly distorted the zero-insertion analyses. Abundant cord blood beta clonotypes carried fewer insertions; memory repertoires showed none.

Another study also made use of these data, one on T cells expressing NK-cell markers. That paper notes: Seven of the eight sequenced donors were HCMV-seropositive; one was seronegative.

The chain links TRBV12-3 or TRBV12-4 to TRBJ2-1, with TRBD2 identical over 13 bases. The sequenced material came from PBMCs. The TCR originated in a woman younger than 35 in good health. CDR3 bases: TGTGCCACCAAGCAGTTGGCACTAGCGGGGGGGGAGCAGTTCTTC. Its translation: CATKQLALAGGEQFF.